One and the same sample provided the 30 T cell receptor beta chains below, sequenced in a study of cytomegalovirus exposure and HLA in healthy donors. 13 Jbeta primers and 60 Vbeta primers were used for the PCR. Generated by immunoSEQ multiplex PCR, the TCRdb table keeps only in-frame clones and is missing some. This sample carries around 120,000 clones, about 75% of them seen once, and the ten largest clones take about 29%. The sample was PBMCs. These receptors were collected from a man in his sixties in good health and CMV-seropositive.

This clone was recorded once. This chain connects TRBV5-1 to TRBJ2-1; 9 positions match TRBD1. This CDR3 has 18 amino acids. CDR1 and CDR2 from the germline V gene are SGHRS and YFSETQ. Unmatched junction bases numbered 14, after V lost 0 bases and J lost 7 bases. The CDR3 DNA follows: TGCGCCAGCAGCTTGGCCGCGTCCGCTCGGACAGGGGAGAATGAGCAGTTCTTC. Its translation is CASSLAASARTGENEQFF.

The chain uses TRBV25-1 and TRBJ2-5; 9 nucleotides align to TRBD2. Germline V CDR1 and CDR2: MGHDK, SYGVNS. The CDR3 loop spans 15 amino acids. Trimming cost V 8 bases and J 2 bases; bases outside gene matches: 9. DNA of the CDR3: TGTGCCAGCGGACGAATAGCGGGAGTGCAAGAGACCCAGTACTTC. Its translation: CASGRIAGVQETQYF.

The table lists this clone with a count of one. CDR3 DNA sequence: TGTGCCACCTCCCCCGGGACAGGGCAACACAATGAGCAGTTCTTC. It translates to CATSPGTGQHNEQFF. V and J are TRBV19 and TRBJ2-1; 9 bases fit TRBD1. This CDR3 spans 15 amino acids. The V gene end was trimmed by 10 bases and the J gene end by 5 bases; junction bases not matched to a gene: 12. Germline CDR1 is LNHDA and CDR2 is SQIVND (reference sequence).

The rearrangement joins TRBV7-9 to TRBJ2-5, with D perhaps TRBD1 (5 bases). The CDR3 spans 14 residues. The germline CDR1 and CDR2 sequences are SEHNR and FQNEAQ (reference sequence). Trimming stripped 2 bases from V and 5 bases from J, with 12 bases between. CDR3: CASSLSSGRETQYF. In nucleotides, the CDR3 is TGTGCCAGCAGCTTAAGTTCAGGGCGGGAGACCCAGTACTTC.

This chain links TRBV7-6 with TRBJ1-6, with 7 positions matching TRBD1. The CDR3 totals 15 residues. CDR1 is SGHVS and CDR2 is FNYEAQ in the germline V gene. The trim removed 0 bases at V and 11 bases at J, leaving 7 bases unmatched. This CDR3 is CASSLANRGMTPLHF. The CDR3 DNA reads TGTGCCAGCAGCTTAGCGAACAGGGGTATGACACCCCTCCACTTT. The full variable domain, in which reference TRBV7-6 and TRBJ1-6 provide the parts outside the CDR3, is GAGVSQSPRYKVTKRGQDVALRCDPISGHVSLYWYRQALGQGPEFLTYFNYEAQQDKSGLPNDRFSAERPEGSISTLTIQRTEQRDSAMYRCASSLANRGMTPLHFGNGTRLTVT.

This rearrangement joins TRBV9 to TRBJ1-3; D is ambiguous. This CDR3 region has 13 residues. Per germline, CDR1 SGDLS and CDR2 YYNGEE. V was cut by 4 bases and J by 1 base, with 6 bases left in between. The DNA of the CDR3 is TGTGCCAGCAGCCTTCAGTCTGGAAACACCATATATTTT. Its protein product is CASSLQSGNTIYF.

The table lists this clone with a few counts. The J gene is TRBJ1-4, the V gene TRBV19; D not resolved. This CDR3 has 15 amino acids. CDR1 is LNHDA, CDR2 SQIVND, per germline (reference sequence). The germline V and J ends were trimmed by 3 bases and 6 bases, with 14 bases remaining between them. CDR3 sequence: CASSIYGVMDEKLFF. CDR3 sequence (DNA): TGTGCCAGTAGTATCTACGGGGTGATGGATGAAAAACTGTTTTTT.

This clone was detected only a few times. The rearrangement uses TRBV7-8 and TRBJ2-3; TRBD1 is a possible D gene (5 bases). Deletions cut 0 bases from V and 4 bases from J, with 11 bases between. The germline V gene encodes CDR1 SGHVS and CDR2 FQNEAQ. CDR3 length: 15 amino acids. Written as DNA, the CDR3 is TGTGCCAGCAGCTTAGCGGGGCTAGTCGCAGATACGCAGTATTTT. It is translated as CASSLAGLVADTQYF.

The CDR3 region has the DNA TGTGCCAGCAGCGGATTACAGGGGAGAACAGATACGCAGTATTTT. Its translation is CASSGLQGRTDTQYF. This chain links TRBV9 with TRBJ2-3; TRBD1 matches 7 bases. V was clipped by 3 bases and J by 3 bases; unmatched bases: 7. This CDR3 has 15 residues. CDR1 SGDLS and CDR2 YYNGEE come from the germline V gene.

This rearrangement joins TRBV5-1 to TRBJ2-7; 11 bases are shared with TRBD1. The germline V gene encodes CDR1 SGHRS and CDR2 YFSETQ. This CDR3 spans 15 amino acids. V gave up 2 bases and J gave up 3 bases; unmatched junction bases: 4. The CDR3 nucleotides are TGCGCCAGCAGCTTATTAGGGACAGGGGGCTACGAGCAGTACTTC. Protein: CASSLLGTGGYEQYF.

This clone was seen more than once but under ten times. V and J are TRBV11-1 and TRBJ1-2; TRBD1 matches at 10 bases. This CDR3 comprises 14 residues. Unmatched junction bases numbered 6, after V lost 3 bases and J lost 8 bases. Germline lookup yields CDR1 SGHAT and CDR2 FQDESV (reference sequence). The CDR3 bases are TGTGCCAGCAGCTTCGGGACAGGGGAAGGAGGCTACACCTTC. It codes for CASSFGTGEGGYTF.

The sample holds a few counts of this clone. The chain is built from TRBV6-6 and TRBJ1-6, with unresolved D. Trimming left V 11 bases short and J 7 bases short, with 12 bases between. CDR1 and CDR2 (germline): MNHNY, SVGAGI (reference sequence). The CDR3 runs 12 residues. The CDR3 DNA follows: TGTGCCGTAGCACGCCAGAATTCACCCCTCCACTTT. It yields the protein CAVARQNSPLHF.

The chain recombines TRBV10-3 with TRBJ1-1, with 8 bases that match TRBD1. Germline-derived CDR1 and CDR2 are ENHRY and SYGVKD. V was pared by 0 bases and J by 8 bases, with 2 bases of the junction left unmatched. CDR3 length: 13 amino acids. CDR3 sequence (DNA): TGTGCCATCAGTGAGTCGTGGGACAGGGAAGCTTTCTTT. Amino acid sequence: CAISESWDREAFF.

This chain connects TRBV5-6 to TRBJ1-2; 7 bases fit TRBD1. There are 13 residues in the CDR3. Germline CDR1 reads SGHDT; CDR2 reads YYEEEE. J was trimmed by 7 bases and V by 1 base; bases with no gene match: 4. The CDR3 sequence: CASSLKGAGGYTF. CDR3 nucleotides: TGTGCCAGCAGCTTGAAGGGGGCGGGTGGCTACACCTTC.

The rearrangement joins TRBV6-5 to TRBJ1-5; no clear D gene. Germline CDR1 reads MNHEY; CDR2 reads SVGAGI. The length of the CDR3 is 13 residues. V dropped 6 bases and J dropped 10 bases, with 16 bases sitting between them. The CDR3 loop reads CASSSLPGIPQHF. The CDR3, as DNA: TGTGCCAGCAGCTCCCTCCCGGGTATCCCCCAGCATTTT.

For the CDR3, the DNA is TGTGCCAGCAGTGAAATCACAGGGGGACGGCACACTGAAGCTTTCTTT. Translation: CASSEITGGRHTEAFF. The V and J genes are TRBV6-1 and TRBJ1-1, with 8 bases that match TRBD1. The trim removed 2 bases at V and 3 bases at J, leaving 8 bases unmatched. The CDR3 is made up of 16 amino acids. The germline V gene has CDR1 MNHNS and CDR2 SASEGT.

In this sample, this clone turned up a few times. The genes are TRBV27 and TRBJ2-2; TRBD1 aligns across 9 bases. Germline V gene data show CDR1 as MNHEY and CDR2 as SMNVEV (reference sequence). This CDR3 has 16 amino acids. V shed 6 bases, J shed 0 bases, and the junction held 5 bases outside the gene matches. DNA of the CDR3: TGTGCCAGCAGCCTCGGGACAGGGCCGAACACCGGGGAGCTGTTTTTT. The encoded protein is CASSLGTGPNTGELFF.

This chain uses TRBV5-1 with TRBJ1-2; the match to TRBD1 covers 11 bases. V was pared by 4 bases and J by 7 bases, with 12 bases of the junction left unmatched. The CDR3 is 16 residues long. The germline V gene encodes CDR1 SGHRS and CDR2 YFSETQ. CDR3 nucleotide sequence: TGCGCCAGCAGCAGTACCCCGGGACAGGGGGGAACTGGCTACACCTTC. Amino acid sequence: CASSSTPGQGGTGYTF.

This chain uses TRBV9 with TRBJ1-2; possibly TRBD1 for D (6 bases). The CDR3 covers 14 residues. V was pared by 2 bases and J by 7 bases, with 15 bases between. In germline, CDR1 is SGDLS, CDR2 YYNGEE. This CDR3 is CASSVAAGDLGYTF. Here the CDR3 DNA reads TGTGCCAGCAGCGTGGCTGCAGGGGATCTTGGCTACACCTTC. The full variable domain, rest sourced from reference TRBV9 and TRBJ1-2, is DSGVTQTPKHLITATGQRVTLRCSPRSGDLSVYWYQQSLDQGLQFLIQYYNGEERAKGNILERFSAQQFPDLHSELNLSSLELGDSALYFCASSVAAGDLGYTFGSGTRLTVV.

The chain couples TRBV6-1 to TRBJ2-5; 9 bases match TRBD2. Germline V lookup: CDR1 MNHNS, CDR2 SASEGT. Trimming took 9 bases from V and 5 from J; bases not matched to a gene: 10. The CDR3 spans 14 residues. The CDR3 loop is CASQREARRETQYF. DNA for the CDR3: TGTGCCAGTCAGCGGGAGGCCCGCCGGGAGACCCAGTACTTC.

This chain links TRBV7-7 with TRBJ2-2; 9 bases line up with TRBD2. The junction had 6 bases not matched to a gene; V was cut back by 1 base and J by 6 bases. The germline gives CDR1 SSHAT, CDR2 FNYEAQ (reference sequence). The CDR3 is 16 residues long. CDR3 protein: CASSLDGGGAAGELFF. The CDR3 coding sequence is TGTGCCAGCAGCTTAGATGGCGGGGGGGCCGCCGGGGAGCTGTTTTTT. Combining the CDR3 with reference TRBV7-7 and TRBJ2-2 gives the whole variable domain GAGVSQSPRYKVTKRGQDVTLRCDPISSHATLYWYQQALGQGPEFLTYFNYEAQPDKSGLPSDRFSAERPEGSISTLTIQRTEQRDSAMYRCASSLDGGGAAGELFFGEGSRLTVL.

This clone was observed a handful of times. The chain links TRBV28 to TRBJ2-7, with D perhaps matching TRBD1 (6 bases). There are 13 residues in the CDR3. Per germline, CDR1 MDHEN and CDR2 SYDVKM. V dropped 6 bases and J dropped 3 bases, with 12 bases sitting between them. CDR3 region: CASRYRDNYEQYF. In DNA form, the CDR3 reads TGTGCCAGCAGATACAGGGACAACTACGAGCAGTACTTC.

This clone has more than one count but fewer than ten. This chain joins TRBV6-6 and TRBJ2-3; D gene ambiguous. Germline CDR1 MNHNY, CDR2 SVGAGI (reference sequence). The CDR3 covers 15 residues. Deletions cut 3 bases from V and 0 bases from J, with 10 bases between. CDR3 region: CASSYYSSSTDTQYF. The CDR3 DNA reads TGTGCCAGCAGTTATTACAGTTCTAGCACAGATACGCAGTATTTT.

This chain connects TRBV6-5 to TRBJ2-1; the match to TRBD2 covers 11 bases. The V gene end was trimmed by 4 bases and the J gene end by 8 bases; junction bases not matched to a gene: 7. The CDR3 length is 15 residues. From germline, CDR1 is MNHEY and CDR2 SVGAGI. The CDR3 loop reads CASSSVAGGPDEQFF. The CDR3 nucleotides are TGTGCCAGCAGTTCCGTAGCGGGGGGGCCCGATGAGCAGTTCTTC.

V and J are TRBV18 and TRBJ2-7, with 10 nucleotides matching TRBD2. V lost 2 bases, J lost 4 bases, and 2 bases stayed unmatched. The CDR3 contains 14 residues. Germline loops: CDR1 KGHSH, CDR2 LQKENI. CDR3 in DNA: TGTGCCAGCTCACCAGCGACTAGCGGGTACGAGCAGTACTTC. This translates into CASSPATSGYEQYF.

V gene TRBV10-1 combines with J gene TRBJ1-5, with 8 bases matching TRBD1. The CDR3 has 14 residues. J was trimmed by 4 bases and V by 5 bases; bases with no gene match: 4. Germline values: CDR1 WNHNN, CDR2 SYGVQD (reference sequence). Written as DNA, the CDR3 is TGCGCCAGCAGTTCCGGACAGGGTAATCAGCCCCAGCATTTT. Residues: CASSSGQGNQPQHF.

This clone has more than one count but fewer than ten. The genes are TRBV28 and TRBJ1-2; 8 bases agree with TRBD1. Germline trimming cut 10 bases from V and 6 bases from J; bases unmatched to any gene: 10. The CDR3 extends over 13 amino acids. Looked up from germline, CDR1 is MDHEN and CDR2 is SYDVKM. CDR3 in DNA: TGTGCCATCCGGGACAGGCCTATAGATGGCTACACCTTC. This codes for CAIRDRPIDGYTF.

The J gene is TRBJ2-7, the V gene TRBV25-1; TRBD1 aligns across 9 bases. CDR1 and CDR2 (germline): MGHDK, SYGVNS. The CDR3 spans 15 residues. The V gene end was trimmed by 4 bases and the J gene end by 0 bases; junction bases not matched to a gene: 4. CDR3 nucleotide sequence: TGTGCCAGCAGTGTGACAGGGGGGAGCTCCTACGAGCAGTACTTC. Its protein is CASSVTGGSSYEQYF.

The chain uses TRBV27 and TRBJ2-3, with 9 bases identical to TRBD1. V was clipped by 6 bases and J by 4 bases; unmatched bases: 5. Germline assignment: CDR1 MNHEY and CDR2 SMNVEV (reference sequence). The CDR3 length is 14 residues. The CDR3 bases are TGTGCCAGCAGAAGGGACAGGGCCGCAGATACGCAGTATTTT. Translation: CASRRDRAADTQYF.

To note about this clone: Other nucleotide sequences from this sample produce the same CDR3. CDR3 nucleotides: TGTGCCAGCAGCTCGCAACTTGACAGGGCGGGGGAAAAACTGTTTTTT. This gives the protein CASSSQLDRAGEKLFF. This rearrangement joins TRBV13 to TRBJ1-4; 7 positions match TRBD1. V dropped 4 bases and J dropped 8; count of bases not matched to a gene: 13. The CDR3 contains 16 residues. Germline CDR1 is PRHDT and CDR2 is FYEKMQ (reference sequence).